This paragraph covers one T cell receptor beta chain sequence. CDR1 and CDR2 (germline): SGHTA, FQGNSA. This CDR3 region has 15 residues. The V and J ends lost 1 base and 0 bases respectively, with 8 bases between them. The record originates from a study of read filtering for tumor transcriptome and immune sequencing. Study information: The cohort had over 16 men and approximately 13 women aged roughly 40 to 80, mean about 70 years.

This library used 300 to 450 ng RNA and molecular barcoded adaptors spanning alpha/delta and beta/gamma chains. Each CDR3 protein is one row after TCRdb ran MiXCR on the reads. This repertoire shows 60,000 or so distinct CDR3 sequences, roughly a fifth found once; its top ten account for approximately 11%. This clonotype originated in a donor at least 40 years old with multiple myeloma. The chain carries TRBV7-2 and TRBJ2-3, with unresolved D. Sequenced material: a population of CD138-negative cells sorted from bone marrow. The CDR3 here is CASSLVPRSTDTQYF. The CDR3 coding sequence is TGTGCCAGCAGCTTAGTGCCCAGGAGCACAGATACGCAGTATTTT.